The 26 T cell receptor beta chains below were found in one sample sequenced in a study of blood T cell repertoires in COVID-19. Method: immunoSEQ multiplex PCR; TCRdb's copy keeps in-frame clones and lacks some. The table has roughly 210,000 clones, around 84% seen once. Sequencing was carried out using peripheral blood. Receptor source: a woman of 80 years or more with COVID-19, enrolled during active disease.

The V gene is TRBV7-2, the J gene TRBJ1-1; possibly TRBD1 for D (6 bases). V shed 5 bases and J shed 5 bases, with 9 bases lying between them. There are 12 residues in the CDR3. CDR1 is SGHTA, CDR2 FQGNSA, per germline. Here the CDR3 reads CASSIQGTEAFF. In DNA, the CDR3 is TGTGCCAGCAGCATCCAGGGGACTGAAGCTTTCTTT. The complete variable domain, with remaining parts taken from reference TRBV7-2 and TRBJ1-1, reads GAGVSQSPSNKVTEKGKDVELRCDPISGHTALYWYRQSLGQGLEFLIYFQGNSAPDKSGLPSDRFSAERTGGSVSTLTIQRTQQEDSAVYLCASSIQGTEAFFGQGTRLTVV.

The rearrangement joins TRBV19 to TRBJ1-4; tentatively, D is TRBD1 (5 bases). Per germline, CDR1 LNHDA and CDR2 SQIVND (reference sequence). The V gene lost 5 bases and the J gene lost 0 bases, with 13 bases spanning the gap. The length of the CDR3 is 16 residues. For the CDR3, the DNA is TGTGCCAGTAGTGCCCTCGACAGATCAACTAATGAAAAACTGTTTTTT. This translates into CASSALDRSTNEKLFF. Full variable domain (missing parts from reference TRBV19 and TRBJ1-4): DGGITQSPKYLFRKEGQNVTLSCEQNLNHDAMYWYRQDPGQGLRLIYYSQIVNDFQKGDIAEGYSVSREKKESFPLTVTSAQKNPTAFYLCASSALDRSTNEKLFFGSGTQLSVL.

CDR3 in DNA: TGCGCCAGCAGCGCGGCAAGGGCTAGCGGGGGGGCGCTCAGATACGAGCAGTACTTC. The encoded protein is CASSAARASGGALRYEQYF. This sequence joins TRBV5-1 and TRBJ2-7; TRBD2 matches 12 bases. This CDR3 has 19 residues. Germline V gene sequence: CDR1 SGHRS, CDR2 YFSETQ. V shed 4 bases, J shed 4 bases, and the junction held 18 bases outside the gene matches.

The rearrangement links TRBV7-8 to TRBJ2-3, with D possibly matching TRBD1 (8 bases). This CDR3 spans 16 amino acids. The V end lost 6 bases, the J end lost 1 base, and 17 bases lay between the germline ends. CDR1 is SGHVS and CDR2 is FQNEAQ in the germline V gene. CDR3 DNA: TGTGCCAGCAGGACGACAGGGGCGGGAGGCACAGATACGCAGTATTTT. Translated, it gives CASRTTGAGGTDTQYF.

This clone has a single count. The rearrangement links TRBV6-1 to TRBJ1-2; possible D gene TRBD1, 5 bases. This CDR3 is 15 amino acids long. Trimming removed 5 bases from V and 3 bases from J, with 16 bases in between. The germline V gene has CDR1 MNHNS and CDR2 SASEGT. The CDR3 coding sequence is TGTGCCAGCAGTCCCACGGGGGTATGGGACTATGGCTACACCTTC. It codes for CASSPTGVWDYGYTF.

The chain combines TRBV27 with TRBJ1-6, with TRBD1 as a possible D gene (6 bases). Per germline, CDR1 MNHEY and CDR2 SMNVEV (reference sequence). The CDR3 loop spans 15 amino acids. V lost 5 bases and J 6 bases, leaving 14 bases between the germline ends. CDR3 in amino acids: CASSTRTDPNSPLHF. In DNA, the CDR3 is TGTGCCAGCAGTACTCGGACAGACCCTAATTCACCCCTCCACTTT.

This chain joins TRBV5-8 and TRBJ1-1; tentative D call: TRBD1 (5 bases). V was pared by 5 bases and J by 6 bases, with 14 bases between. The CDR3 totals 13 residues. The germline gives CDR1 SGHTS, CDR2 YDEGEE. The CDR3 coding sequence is TGTGCCAGCAGGAGCGAAGGGGTACCTGAAGCTTTCTTT. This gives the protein CASRSEGVPEAFF.

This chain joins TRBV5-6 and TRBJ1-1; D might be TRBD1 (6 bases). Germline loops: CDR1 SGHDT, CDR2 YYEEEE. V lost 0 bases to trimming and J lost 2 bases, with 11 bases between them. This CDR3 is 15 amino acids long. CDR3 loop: CASSLGSRGNTEAFF. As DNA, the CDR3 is TGTGCCAGCAGCTTGGGGTCCAGGGGAAACACTGAAGCTTTCTTT.

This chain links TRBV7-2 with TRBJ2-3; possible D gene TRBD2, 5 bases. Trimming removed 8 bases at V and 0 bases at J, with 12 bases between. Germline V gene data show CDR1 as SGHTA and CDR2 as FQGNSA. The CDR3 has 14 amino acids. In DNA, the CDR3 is TGTGCCAGCGGCGGGTGGGGTAGCACAGATACGCAGTATTTT. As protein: CASGGWGSTDTQYF.

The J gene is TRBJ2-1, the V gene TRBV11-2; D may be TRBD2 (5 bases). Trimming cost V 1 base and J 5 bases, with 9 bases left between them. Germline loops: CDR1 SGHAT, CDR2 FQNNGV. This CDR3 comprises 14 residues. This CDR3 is CASSLVLGNNEQFF. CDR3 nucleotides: TGTGCCAGCAGCTTAGTACTAGGGAACAATGAGCAGTTCTTC.

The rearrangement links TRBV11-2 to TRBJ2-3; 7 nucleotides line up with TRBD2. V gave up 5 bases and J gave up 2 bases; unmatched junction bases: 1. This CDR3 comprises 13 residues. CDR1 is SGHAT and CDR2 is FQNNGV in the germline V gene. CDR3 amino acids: CASSRDYTDTQYF. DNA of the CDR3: TGTGCCAGCAGCCGGGACTACACAGATACGCAGTATTTT.

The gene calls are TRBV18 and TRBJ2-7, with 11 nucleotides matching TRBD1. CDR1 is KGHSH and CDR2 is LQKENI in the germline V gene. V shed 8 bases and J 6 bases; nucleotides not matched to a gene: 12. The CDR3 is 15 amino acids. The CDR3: CASGVGTGGNREQYF. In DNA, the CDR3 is TGTGCCAGCGGAGTGGGGACAGGGGGGAATCGCGAGCAGTACTTC. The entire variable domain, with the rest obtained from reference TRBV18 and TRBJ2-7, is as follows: NAGVMQNPRHLVRRRGQEARLRCSPMKGHSHVYWYRQLPEEGLKFMVYLQKENIIDESGMPKERFSAEFPKEGPSILRIQQVVRGDSAAYFCASGVGTGGNREQYFGPGTRLTVT.

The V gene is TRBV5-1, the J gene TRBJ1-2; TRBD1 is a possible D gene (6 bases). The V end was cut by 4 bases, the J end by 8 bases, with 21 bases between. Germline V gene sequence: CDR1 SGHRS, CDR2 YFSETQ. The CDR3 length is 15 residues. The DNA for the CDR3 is TGCGCCAGCAGCCCGACACAGGGATTCGGAGGCGGCTACACCTTC. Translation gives CASSPTQGFGGGYTF.

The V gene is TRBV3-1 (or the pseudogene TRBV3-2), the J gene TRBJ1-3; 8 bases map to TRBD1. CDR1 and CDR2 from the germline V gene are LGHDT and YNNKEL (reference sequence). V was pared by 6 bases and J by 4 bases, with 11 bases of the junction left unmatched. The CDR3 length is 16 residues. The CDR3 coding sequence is TGTGCCAGCAGTACAGGCAGGGGGCTACTCGGAAACACCATATATTTT. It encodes CASSTGRGLLGNTIYF.

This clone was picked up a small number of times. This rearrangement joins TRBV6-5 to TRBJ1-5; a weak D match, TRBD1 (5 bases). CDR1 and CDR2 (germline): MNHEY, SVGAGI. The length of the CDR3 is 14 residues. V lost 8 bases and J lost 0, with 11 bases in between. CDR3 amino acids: CASAGGSSNQPQHF. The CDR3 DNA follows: TGTGCCAGCGCGGGGGGGTCTAGCAATCAGCCCCAGCATTTT.

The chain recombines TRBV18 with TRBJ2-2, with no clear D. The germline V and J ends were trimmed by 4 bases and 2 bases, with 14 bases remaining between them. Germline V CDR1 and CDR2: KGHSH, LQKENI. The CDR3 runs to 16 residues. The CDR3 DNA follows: TGTGCCAGCTCACAGTTCCAGCGCGGTAACACCGGGGAGCTGTTTTTT. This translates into CASSQFQRGNTGELFF.

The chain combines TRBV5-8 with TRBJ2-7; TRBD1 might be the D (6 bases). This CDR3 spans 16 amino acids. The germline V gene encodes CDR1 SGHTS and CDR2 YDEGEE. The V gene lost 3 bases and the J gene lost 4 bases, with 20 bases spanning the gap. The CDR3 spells CASSWAGHPGAYEQYF. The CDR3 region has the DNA TGTGCCAGCAGCTGGGCTGGACATCCAGGGGCATACGAGCAGTACTTC.

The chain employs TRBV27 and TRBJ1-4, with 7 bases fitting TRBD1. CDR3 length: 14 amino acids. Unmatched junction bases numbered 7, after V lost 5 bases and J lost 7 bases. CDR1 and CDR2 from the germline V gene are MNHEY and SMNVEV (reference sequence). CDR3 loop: CASSITGVGEKLFF. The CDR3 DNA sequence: TGTGCCAGCAGTATCACAGGGGTGGGTGAAAAACTGTTTTTT.

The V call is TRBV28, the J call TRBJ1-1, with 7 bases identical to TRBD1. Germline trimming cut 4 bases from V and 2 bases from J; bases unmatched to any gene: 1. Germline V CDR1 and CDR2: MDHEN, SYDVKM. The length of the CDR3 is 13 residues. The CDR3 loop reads CASSWTGNTEAFF. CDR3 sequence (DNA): TGTGCCAGCAGTTGGACAGGAAACACTGAAGCTTTCTTT.

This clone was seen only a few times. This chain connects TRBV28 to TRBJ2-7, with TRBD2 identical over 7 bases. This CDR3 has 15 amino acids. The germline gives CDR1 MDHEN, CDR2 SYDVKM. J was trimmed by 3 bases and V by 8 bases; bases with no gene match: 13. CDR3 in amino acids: CASVPPAGEGYEQYF. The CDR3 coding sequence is TGTGCCAGCGTCCCCCCCGCGGGAGAGGGCTACGAGCAGTACTTC.

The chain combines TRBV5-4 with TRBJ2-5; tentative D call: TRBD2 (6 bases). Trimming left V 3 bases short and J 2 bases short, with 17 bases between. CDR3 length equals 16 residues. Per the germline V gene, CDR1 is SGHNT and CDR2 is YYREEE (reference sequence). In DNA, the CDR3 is TGTGCCAGCAGCTACCCACACCCGGGAGCGCAAGAGACCCAGTACTTC. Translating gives CASSYPHPGAQETQYF.

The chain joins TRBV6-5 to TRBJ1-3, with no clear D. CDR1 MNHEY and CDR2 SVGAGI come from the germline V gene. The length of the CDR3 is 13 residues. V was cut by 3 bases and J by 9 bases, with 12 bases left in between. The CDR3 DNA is TGTGCCAGCAGTTATGTGTCCTCCGGCACCATATATTTT. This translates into CASSYVSSGTIYF.

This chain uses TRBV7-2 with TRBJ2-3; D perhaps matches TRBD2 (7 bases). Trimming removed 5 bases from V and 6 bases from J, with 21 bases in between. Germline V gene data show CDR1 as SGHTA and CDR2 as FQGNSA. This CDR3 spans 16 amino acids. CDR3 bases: TGTGCCAGCAGCGAGCGCGGGGGCAGTAAAGGGGATACGCAGTATTTT. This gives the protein CASSERGGSKGDTQYF.

The CDR3 loop is CASNCHLSDQPQHF. The CDR3 nucleotides are TGTGCCAGCAATTGCCACTTATCCGATCAGCCCCAGCATTTT. The chain has TRBV6-4 and TRBJ1-5; D gene unclear. This CDR3 has 14 residues. The germline V gene has CDR1 MRHNA and CDR2 SNTAGT. Deletions cut 7 bases from V and 5 bases from J, with 15 bases between.

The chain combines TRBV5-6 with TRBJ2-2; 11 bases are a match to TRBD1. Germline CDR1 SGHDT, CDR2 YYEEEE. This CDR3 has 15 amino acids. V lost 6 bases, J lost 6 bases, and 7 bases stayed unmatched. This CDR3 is CASTHGGQGAGELFF. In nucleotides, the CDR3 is TGTGCCAGCACCCATGGGGGACAGGGGGCCGGGGAGCTGTTTTTT.

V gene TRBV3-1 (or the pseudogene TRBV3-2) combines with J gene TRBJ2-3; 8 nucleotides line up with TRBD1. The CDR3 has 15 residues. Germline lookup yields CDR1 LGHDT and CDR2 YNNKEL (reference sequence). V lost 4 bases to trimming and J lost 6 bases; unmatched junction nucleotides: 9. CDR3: CASSPGQGTLDTQYF. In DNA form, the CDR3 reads TGTGCCAGCAGCCCAGGACAGGGTACCCTTGATACGCAGTATTTT.